This TCR beta chain stems from a study of tumour-infiltrating T cells in Burkitt lymphoma. The overall study: Productive clonality predicted overall and progression-free survival.

Assay: immunoSEQ multiplex PCR; the TCRdb copy retains only in-frame clones and omits some. This table has a few thousand clones, 20% to 25% appearing once. About this clone itself: One end of the junction varies from germline; a read error may be responsible.

This CDR3 is 19 amino acids long. CDR1 is MNHEY, CDR2 SMNVEV, per germline (reference sequence). The specimen was tumor tissue. V usage is TRBV27 and J usage is TRBJ2-7; TRBD1 aligns across 12 bases. The receptor's source is a human donor with diffuse large B-cell lymphoma. As DNA, the CDR3 is TGTGCCAGCAGTCTATCGGGACAGGGGGCGCGGAGGAACTCCTACGAGCAGTACTTC. It is translated as CASSLSGQGARRNSYEQYF.